This entry is about one T cell receptor beta chain. Authors' data handling: Estimates of nucleated cell counts were drawn from the amplification of reference gene primers. The method was immunoSEQ multiplex PCR; TCRdb's version includes in-frame clones alone and lacks a portion of them. The DNA gave D and trimming, while V, J and clone size come from that table. The sample lists over 95,000 clones, about four fifths occurring once. This CDR3 has 15 amino acids. The junction had 6 bases not matched to a gene; V was cut back by 5 bases and J by 1 base. Germline assignment: CDR1 PRHDT and CDR2 FYEKMQ (reference sequence). This entry comes from a study of blood T cell repertoires in COVID-19. Study overall: Acute-phase and convalescent COVID-19 samples originated in the United States, Italy and Spain.

This sequence joins TRBV13 and TRBJ1-1, with 8 bases that match TRBD1. The sequencing input was peripheral blood. The TCR sequence derives from a human donor in a cohort sampled during active COVID-19. The CDR3 nucleotides read TGTGCCAGCAGCCCCAGACAGGGGTCGAACACTGAAGCTTTCTTT. Translated: CASSPRQGSNTEAFF.